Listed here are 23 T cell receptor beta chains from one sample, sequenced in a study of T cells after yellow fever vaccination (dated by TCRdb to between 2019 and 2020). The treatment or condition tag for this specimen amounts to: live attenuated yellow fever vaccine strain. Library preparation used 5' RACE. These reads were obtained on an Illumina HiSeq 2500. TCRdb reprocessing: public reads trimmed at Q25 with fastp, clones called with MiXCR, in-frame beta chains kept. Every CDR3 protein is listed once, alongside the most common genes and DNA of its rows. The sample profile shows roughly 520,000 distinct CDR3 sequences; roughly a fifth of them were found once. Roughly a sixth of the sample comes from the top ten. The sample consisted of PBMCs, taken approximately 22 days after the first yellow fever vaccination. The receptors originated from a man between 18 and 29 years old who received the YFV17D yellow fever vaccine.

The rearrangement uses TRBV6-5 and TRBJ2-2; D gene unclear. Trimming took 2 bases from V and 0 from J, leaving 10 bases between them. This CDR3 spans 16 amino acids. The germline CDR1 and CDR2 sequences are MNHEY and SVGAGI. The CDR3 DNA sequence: TGTGCCAGCAGTTACACCGAGATCCCGAACACCGGGGAGCTGTTTTTT. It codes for CASSYTEIPNTGELFF.

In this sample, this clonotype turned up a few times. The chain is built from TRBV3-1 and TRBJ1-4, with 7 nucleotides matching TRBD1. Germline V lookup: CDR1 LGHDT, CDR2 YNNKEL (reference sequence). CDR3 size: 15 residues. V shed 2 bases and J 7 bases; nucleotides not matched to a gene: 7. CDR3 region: CASSQFRGQPEKLFF. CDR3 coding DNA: TGTGCCAGCAGCCAATTCCGGGGACAGCCTGAAAAACTGTTTTTT. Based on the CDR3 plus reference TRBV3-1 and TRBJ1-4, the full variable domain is DTAVSQTPKYLVTQMGNDKSIKCEQNLGHDTMYWYKQDSKKFLKIMFSYNNKELIINETVPNRFSPKSPDKAHLNLHINSLELGDSAVYFCASSQFRGQPEKLFFGSGTQLSVL.

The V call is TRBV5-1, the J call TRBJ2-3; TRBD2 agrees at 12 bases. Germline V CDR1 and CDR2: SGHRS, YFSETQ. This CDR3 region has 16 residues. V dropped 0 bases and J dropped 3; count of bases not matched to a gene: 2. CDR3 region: CASSLASGGVTDTQYF. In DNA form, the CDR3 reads TGCGCCAGCAGCTTGGCTAGCGGGGGGGTAACAGATACGCAGTATTTT.

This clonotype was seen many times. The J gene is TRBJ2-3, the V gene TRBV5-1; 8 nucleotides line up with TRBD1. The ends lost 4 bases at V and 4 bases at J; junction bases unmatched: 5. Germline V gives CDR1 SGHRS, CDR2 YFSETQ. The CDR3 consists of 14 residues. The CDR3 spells CASSRTGGPDTQYF. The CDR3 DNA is TGCGCCAGCAGCCGTACAGGGGGACCAGATACGCAGTATTTT. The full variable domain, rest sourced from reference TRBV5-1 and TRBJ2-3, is KAGVTQTPRYLIKTRGQQVTLSCSPISGHRSVSWYQQTPGQGLQFLFEYFSETQRNKGNFPGRFSGRQFSNSRSEMNVSTLELGDSALYLCASSRTGGPDTQYFGPGTRLTVL.

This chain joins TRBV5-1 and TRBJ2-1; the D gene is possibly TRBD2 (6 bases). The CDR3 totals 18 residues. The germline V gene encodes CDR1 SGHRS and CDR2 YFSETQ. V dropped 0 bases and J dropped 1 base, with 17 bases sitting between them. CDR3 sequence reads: CASSLGGVSEVSYNEQFF. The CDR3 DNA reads TGCGCCAGCAGCTTGGGGGGGGTATCCGAGGTATCCTACAATGAGCAGTTCTTC.

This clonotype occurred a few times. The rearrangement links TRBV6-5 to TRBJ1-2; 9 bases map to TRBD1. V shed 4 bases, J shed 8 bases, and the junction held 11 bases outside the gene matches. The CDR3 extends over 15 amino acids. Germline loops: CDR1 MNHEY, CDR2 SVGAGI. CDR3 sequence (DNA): TGTGCCAGCAGTTCAACGTCGGGGACAGGGCAAGGCTACACCTTC. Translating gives CASSSTSGTGQGYTF.

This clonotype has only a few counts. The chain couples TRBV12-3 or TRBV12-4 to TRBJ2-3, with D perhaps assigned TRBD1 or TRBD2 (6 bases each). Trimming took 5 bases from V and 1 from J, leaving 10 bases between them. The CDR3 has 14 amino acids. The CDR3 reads CASSMGGGTDTQYF. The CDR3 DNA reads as TGTGCCAGCAGTATGGGGGGCGGCACAGATACGCAGTATTTT.

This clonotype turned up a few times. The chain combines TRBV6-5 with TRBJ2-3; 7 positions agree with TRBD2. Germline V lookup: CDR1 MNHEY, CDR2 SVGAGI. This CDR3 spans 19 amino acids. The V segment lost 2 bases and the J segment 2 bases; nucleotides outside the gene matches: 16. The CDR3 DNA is TGTGCCAGCAGTTACGCCTGGGGGGAGGCGGGGGTCTCCACAGATACGCAGTATTTT. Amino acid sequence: CASSYAWGEAGVSTDTQYF.

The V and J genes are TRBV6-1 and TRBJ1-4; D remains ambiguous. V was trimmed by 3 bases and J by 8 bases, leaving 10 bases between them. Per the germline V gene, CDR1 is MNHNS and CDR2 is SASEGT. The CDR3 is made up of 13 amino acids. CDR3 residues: CASSEFTEEKLFF. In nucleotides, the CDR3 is TGTGCCAGCAGTGAGTTTACCGAGGAAAAACTGTTTTTT.

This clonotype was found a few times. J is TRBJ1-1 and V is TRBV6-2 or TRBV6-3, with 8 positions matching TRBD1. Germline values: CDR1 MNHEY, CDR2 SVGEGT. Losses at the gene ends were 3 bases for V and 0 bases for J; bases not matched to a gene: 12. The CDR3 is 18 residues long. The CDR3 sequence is CASSYLLGQGLMNTEAFF. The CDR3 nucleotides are TGTGCCAGCAGTTATCTTCTAGGACAGGGATTAATGAACACTGAAGCTTTCTTT.

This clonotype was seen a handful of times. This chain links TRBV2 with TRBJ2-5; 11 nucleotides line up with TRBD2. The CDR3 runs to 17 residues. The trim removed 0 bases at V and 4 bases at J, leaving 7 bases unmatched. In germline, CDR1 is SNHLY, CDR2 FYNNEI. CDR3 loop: CASSEALAGGSRETQYF. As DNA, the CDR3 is TGTGCCAGCAGTGAAGCCCTAGCGGGGGGCTCGCGAGAGACCCAGTACTTC.

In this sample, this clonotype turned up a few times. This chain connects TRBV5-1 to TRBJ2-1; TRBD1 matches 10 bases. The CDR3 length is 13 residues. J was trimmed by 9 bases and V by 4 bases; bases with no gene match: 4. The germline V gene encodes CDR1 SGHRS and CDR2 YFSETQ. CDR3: CASSHGQGGEQFF. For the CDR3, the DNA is TGCGCCAGCAGCCATGGACAGGGGGGTGAGCAGTTCTTC.

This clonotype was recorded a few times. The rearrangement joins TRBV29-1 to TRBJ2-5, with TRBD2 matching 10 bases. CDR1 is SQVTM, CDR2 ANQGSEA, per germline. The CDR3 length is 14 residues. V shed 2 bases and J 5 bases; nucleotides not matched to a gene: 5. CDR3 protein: CSVELAGAGETQYF. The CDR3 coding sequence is TGCAGCGTTGAACTAGCGGGGGCTGGGGAGACCCAGTACTTC.

The CDR3 is CASSEASSGGIEQYV. The CDR3 DNA follows: TGTGCCAGCAGTGAAGCGAGTAGCGGGGGGATCGAGCAGTACGTC. This sequence joins TRBV6-1 and TRBJ2-7; 10 bases are shared with TRBD2. The CDR3 is 15 amino acids. The junction had 5 bases not matched to a gene; V was cut back by 0 bases and J by 6 bases. Germline V gene sequence: CDR1 MNHNS, CDR2 SASEGT.

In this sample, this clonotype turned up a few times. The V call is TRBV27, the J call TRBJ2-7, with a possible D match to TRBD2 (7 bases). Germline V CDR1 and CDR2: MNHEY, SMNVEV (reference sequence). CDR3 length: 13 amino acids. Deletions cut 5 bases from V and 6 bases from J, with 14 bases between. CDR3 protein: CASSLAGEGEQYF. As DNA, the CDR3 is TGTGCCAGCAGTCTTGCAGGGGAGGGCGAGCAGTACTTC.

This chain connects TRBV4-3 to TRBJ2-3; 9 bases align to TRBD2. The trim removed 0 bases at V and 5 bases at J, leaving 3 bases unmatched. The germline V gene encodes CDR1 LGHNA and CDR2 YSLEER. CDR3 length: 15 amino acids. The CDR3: CASSQEAGGLDTQYF. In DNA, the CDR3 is TGCGCCAGCAGCCAAGAGGCGGGGGGGCTAGATACGCAGTATTTT.

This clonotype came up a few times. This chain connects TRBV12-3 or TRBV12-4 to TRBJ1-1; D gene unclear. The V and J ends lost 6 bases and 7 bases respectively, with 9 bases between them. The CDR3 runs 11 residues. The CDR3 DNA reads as TGTGCCAGCAGGCCTACAGTTGAAGCTTTCTTT. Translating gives CASRPTVEAFF.

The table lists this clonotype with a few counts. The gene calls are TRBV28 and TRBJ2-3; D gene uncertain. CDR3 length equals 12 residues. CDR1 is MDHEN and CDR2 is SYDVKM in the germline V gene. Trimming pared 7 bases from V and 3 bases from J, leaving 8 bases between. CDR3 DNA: TGTGCCAGCACCGCTGGGACAGATACGCAGTATTTT. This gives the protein CASTAGTDTQYF.

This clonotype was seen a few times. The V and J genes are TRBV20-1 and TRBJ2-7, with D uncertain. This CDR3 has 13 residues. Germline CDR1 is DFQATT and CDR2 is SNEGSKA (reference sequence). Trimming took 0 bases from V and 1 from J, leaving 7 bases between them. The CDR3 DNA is TGCAGTGCTAGAGATGGTCTTTCCTACGAGCAGTACGTC. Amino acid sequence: CSARDGLSYEQYV.

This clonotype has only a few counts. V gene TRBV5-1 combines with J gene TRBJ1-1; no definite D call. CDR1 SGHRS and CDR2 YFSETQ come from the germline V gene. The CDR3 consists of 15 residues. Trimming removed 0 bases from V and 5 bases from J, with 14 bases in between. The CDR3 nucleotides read TGCGCCAGCAGCTTGGAAGCCCGTTGGGAGACTGAAGCTTTCTTT. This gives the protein CASSLEARWETEAFF. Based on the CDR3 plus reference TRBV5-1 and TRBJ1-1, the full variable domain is KAGVTQTPRYLIKTRGQQVTLSCSPISGHRSVSWYQQTPGQGLQFLFEYFSETQRNKGNFPGRFSGRQFSNSRSEMNVSTLELGDSALYLCASSLEARWETEAFFGQGTRLTVV.

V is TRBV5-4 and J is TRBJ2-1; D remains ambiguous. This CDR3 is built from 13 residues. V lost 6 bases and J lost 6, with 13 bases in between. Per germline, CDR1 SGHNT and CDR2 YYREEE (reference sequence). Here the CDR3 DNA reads TGTGCCAGCACGGCAGGAGTCTCCAATGAGCAGTTCTTC. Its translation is CASTAGVSNEQFF.

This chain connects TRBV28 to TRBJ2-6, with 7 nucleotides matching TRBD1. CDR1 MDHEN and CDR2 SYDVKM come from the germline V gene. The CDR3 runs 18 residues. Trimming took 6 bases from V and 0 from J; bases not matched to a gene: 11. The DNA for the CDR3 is TGTGCCAGCAGACCTGACAGGGTCCGCTTCTCTGGGGCCAACGTCCTGACTTTC. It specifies CASRPDRVRFSGANVLTF.

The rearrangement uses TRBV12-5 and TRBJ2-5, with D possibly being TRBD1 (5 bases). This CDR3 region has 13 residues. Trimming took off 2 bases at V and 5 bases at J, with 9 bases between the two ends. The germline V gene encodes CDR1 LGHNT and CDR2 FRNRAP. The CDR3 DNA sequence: TGTGCTAGTGGTTTGATGGGGCGGGAGACCCAGTACTTC. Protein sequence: CASGLMGRETQYF.